This passage covers 8 T cell receptor beta chains from one sample sequenced in a study of blood T cell repertoires in COVID-19. The protocol was immunoSEQ multiplex PCR, while the TCRdb copy is restricted to in-frame clones and leaves out a portion. The sample records tens of thousands of clones, around 90% being singletons. Sequencing input: peripheral blood. The receptor set was obtained from a man between 60 and 75 years old with acute or convalescent COVID-19.

The chain combines TRBV19 with TRBJ1-6, with D perhaps matching TRBD1 (6 bases). CDR3 length equals 18 residues. V lost 7 bases, J lost 1 base, and 20 bases lay in between. Germline values: CDR1 LNHDA, CDR2 SQIVND (reference sequence). The CDR3, as DNA: TGTGCCAGTAAAAGGACAGTTATTGGGGATTCCTATAATTCACCCCTCCACTTT. Protein product: CASKRTVIGDSYNSPLHF.

This clone was seen a handful of times. The CDR3 sequence is CASSPDTEAFF. CDR3 in DNA: TGTGCCAGCAGTCCTGACACTGAAGCTTTCTTT. The chain recombines TRBV12-3 or TRBV12-4 with TRBJ1-1; no clear D gene. Trimming removed 5 bases from V and 3 bases from J, with 4 bases in between. This CDR3 is 11 amino acids long.

V usage is TRBV3-1 (or the pseudogene TRBV3-2) and J usage is TRBJ1-1; no clear D. This CDR3 region has 14 residues. Per the germline V gene, CDR1 is LGHDT and CDR2 is YNNKEL (reference sequence). The germline V and J ends were trimmed by 3 bases and 5 bases, with 13 bases remaining between them. CDR3 residues: CASSQRGRETEAFF. CDR3 DNA sequence: TGTGCCAGCAGCCAGCGGGGTCGGGAAACTGAAGCTTTCTTT.

The chain combines TRBV29-1 with TRBJ1-2, with D perhaps TRBD1 (6 bases). Germline loops: CDR1 SQVTM, CDR2 ANQGSEA. Trimming took 8 bases from V and 6 from J, leaving 16 bases between them. The CDR3 runs to 12 residues. CDR3 region: CSPGRGLNGYTF. DNA for the CDR3: TGCAGCCCCGGGAGGGGGTTAAATGGCTACACCTTC.

The chain uses TRBV5-4 and TRBJ1-2, with D possibly being TRBD1 (6 bases). V dropped 0 bases and J dropped 4 bases, with 13 bases sitting between them. Germline V CDR1 and CDR2: SGHNT, YYREEE (reference sequence). There are 15 residues in the CDR3. CDR3 DNA: TGTGCCAGCAGCTTGGGGGGGCAGGGACCCTATGGCTACACCTTC. Its translation is CASSLGGQGPYGYTF.

The chain links TRBV28 to TRBJ1-5, with D hard to call. The CDR3 consists of 17 residues. Germline loops: CDR1 MDHEN, CDR2 SYDVKM. V lost 5 bases to trimming and J lost 3 bases, with 20 bases between them. CDR3 DNA sequence: TGTGCCAGCAGTCGAATTTCAAACAACAGAATCAATCAGCCCCAGCATTTT. Amino acid sequence: CASSRISNNRINQPQHF.

This chain connects TRBV4-3 to TRBJ2-2, with D possibly TRBD1 on 6 matching bases. Germline CDR1 LGHNA, CDR2 YSLEER. The CDR3 runs 15 residues. The V gene lost 5 bases and the J gene lost 2 bases, with 12 bases spanning the gap. DNA of the CDR3: TGCGCCAGCAGCGAATGGGACACCAACACCGGGGAGCTGTTTTTT. Translating it yields CASSEWDTNTGELFF.

This clone occurred a few times. The V and J genes are TRBV7-2 and TRBJ1-3; 7 nucleotides align to TRBD1. CDR1 and CDR2 from the germline V gene are SGHTA and FQGNSA. Germline trimming cut 4 bases from V and 4 bases from J; bases unmatched to any gene: 7. This CDR3 comprises 15 residues. CDR3 protein: CASSSETGLGNTIYF. The CDR3, as DNA: TGTGCCAGCAGCTCCGAGACAGGGTTAGGAAACACCATATATTTT.